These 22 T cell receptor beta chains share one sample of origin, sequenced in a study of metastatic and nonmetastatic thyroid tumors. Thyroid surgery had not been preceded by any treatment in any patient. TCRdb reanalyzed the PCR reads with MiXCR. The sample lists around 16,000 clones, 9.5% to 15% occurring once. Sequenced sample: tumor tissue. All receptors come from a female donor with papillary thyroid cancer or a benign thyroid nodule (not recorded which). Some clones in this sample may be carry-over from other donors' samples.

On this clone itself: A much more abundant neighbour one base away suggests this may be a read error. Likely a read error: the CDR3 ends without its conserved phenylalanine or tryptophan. The CDR3 sequence is CASSFARQDRDSNEQFL. The DNA of the CDR3 is TGTGCCAGCAGCTTCGCCCGTCAGGACAGGGATTCGAATGAGCAGTTCCTC. The chain couples TRBV11-1 to TRBJ2-1; 8 bases agree with TRBD1. Germline-derived CDR1 and CDR2 are SGHAT and FQDESV (reference sequence). The CDR3 is 17 amino acids. V lost 3 bases, J lost 7 bases, and 14 bases stayed unmatched.

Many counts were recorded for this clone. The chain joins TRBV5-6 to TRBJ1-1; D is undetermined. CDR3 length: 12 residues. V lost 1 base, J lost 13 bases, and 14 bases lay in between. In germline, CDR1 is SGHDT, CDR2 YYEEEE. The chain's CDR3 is CASSLLDSTYFF. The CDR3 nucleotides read TGTGCCAGCAGCTTGTTGGACTCGACATATTTCTTT.

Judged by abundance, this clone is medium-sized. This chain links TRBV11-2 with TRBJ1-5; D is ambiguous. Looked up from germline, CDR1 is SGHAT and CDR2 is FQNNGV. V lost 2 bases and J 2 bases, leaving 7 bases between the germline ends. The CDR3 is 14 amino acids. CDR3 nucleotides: TGTGCCAGCAGCTTATTTAGTGGCAATCAGCCCCAGCATTTT. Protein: CASSLFSGNQPQHF.

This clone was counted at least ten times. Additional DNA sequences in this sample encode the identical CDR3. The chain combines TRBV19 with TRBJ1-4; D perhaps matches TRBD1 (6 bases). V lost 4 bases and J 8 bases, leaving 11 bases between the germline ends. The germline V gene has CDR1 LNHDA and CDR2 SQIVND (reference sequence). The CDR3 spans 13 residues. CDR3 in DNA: TGTGCCAGTAGTAAACAGGGCGGAGAAAAACTGTTTTTT. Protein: CASSKQGGEKLFF.

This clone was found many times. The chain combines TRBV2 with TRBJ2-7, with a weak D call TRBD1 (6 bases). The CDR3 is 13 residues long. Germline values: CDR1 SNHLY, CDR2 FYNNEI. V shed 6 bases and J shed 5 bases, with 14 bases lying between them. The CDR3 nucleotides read TGTGCCAGCAGGTACAACAGGGACCACGAGCAGTACTTC. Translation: CASRYNRDHEQYF.

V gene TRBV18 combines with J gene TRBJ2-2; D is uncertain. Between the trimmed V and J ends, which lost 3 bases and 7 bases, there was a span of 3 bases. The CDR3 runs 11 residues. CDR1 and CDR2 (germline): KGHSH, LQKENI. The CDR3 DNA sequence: TGTGCCAGCTCACCTGACGGGGAGCTGTTTTTT. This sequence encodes CASSPDGELFF.

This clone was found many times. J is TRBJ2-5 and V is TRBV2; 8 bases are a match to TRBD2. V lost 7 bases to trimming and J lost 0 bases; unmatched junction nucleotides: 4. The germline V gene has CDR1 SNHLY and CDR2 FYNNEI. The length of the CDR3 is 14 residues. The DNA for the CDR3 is TGTGCCAGCAAGGCGGGGGGTAACCAAGAGACCCAGTACTTC. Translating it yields CASKAGGNQETQYF.

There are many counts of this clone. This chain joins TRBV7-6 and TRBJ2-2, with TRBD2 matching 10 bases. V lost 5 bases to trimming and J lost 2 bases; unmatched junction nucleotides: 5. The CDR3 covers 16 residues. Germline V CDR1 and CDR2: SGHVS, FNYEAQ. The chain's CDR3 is CASSRSGGANTGELFF. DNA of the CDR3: TGTGCCAGCAGCCGCAGCGGGGGGGCCAACACCGGGGAGCTGTTTTTT. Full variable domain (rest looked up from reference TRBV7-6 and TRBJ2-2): GAGVSQSPRYKVTKRGQDVALRCDPISGHVSLYWYRQALGQGPEFLTYFNYEAQQDKSGLPNDRFSAERPEGSISTLTIQRTEQRDSAMYRCASSRSGGANTGELFFGEGSRLTVL.

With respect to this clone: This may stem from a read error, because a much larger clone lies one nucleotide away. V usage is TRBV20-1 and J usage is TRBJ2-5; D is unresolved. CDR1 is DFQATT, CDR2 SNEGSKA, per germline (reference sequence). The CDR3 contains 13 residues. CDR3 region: CSAKSSGVETKYF. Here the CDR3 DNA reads TGCAGTGCTAAAAGTAGTGGGGTGGAGACCAAGTACTTC.

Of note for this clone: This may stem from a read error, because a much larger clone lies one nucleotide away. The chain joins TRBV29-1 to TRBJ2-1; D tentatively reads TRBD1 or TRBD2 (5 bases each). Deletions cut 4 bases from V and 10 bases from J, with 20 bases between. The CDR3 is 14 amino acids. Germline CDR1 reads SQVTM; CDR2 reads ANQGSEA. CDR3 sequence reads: CSVGDGRGRGEQFF. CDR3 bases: TGCAGCGTTGGAGATGGACGGGGACGCGGGGAGCAGTTCTTC.

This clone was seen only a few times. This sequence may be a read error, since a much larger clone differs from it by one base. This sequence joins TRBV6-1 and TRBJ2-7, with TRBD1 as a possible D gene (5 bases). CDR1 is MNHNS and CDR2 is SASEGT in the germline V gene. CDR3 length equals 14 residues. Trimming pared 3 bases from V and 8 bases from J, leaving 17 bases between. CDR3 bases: TGTGCCAGCAGTGAGGTCGCAGGGAAGAACAAGCAGTACTTC. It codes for CASSEVAGKNKQYF.

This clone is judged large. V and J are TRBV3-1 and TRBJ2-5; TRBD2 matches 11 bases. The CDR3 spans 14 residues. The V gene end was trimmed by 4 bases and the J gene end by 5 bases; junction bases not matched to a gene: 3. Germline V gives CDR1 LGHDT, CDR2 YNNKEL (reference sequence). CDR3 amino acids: CASSPIAGGETQYF. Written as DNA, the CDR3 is TGTGCCAGCAGCCCTATAGCGGGAGGGGAGACCCAGTACTTC.

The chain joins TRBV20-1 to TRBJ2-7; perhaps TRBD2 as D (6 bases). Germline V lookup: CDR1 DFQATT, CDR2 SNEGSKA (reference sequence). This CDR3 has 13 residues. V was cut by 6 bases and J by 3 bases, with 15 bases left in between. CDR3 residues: CSAPGVGDYEQYF. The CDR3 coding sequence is TGCAGTGCCCCGGGGGTGGGTGACTACGAGCAGTACTTC.

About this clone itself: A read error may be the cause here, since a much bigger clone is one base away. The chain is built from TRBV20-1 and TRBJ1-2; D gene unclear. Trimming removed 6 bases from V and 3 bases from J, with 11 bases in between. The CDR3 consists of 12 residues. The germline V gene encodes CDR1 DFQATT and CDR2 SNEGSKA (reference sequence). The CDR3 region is CSADPLDYGYTF. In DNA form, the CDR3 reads TGCAGTGCCGATCCCCTGGACTATGGCTACACCTTC.

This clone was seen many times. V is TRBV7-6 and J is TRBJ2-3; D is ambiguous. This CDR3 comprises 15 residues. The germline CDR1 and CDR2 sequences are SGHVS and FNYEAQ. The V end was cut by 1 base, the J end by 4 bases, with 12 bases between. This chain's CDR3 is CASSLVQDRPDTQYF. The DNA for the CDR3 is TGTGCCAGCAGCTTAGTCCAAGATAGGCCAGATACGCAGTATTTT.

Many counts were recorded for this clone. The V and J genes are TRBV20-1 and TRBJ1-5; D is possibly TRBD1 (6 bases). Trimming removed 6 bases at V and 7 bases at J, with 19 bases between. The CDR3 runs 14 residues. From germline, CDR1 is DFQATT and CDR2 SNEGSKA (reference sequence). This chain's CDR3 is CSAPPTGAGQPQHF. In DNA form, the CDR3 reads TGCAGTGCCCCCCCTACGGGGGCAGGGCAGCCCCAGCATTTT.

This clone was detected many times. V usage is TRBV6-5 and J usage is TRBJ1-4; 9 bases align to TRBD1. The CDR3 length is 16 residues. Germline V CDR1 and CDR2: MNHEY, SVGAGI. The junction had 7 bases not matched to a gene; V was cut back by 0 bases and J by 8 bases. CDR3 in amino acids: CASSYSHGQGPEKLFF. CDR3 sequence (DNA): TGTGCCAGCAGTTACTCCCATGGACAGGGGCCCGAAAAACTGTTTTTT.

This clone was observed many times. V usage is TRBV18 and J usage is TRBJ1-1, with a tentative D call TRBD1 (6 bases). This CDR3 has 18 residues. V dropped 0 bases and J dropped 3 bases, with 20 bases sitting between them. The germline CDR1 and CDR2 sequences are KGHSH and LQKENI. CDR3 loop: CASSPPPLGAGVDTEAFF. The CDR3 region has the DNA TGTGCCAGCTCACCACCACCCCTAGGGGCAGGGGTTGACACTGAAGCTTTCTTT.

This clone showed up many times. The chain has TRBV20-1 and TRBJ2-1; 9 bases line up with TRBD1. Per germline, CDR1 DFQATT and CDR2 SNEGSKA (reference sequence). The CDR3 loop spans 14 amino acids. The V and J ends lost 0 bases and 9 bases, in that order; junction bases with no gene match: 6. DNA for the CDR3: TGCAGTGCTAGAGATCAACAGGGGGCTAGTGAGCAGTTCTTC. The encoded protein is CSARDQQGASEQFF.

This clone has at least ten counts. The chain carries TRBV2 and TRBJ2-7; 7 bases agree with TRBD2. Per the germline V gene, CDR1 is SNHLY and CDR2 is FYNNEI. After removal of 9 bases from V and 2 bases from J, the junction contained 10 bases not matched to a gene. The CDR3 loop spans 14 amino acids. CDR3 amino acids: CASQMTSSTYEQYF. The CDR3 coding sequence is TGTGCCAGTCAGATGACTAGCAGCACCTACGAGCAGTACTTC.

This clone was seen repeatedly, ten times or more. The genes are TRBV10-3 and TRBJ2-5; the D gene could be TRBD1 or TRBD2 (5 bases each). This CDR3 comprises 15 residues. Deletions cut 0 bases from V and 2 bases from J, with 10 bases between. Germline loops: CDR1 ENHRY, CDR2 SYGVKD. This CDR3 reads CAISESSGLQETQYF. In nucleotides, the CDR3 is TGTGCCATCAGTGAGTCCTCGGGGCTACAAGAGACCCAGTACTTC.

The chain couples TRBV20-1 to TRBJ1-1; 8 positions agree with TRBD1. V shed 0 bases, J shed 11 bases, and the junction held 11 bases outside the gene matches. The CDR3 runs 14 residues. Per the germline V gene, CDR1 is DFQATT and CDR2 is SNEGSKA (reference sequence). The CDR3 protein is CSARDIGQGAWAFF. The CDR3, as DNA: TGCAGTGCTAGAGATATAGGACAGGGAGCTTGGGCTTTCTTT.